The 27 T cell receptor beta chains given below trace back to one sample, sequenced in a study of cytomegalovirus exposure and HLA in healthy donors (dated by TCRdb to 2017 to 2019). The library relied on the immunoSEQ multiplex PCR assay. A mixture of 60 forward primers for TCR Vbeta segments and 13 reverse primers for TCR Jbeta segments was used in the multiplex PCR. Held by TCRdb, this immuneACCESS table contains in-frame sequences only and omits some clones. Under half of the omission traces to an unresolved V gene where checked; the cause of the rest is unknown. This sample gives 100,000 or so clones in total; 77% of them show up just once. The top ten clones comprise roughly 9.7% of the sample. Sequencing used PBMCs. These receptors all stem from a middle-aged man in good health and CMV-seropositive.

The chain has TRBV6-5 and TRBJ1-1; weak D call: TRBD1 (6 bases). Germline V lookup: CDR1 MNHEY, CDR2 SVGAGI. V was shortened by 4 bases and J by 6 bases, with 15 bases between the two germline ends. The CDR3 extends over 14 amino acids. CDR3 amino acids: CASSFSNRVSEAFF. The CDR3 DNA reads as TGTGCCAGCAGTTTTTCTAACAGGGTTTCTGAAGCTTTCTTT.

V is TRBV7-6 and J is TRBJ2-5; D is undetermined. This CDR3 is 14 amino acids long. The V and J ends lost 4 bases and 5 bases respectively, with 14 bases between them. The V gene's germline CDR1 is SGHVS and CDR2 FNYEAQ. CDR3 nucleotides: TGTGCCAGCAGCTCAGATTGGGCTGGGGAGACCCAGTACTTC. Its protein product is CASSSDWAGETQYF.

The V and J genes are TRBV7-8 and TRBJ1-5; D gene ambiguous. This CDR3 region has 17 residues. V lost 3 bases to trimming and J lost 6 bases, with 21 bases between them. Germline V gene sequence: CDR1 SGHVS, CDR2 FQNEAQ. In nucleotides, the CDR3 is TGTGCCAGCAGCTTTGGCCAGACCGGGGTATTCTCTCAGCCCCAGCATTTT. It yields the protein CASSFGQTGVFSQPQHF.

The rearrangement joins TRBV11-2 to TRBJ2-3; D uncertain. This CDR3 is 13 amino acids long. Trimming left V 5 bases short and J 5 bases short, with 11 bases between. Germline CDR1 SGHAT, CDR2 FQNNGV. The CDR3 DNA reads TGTGCCAGCAGCCTCGAGAGTGGAGATACGCAGTATTTT. Its translation: CASSLESGDTQYF.

J is TRBJ1-1 and V is TRBV7-9; possibly TRBD1 for D (5 bases). The germline CDR1 and CDR2 sequences are SEHNR and FQNEAQ (reference sequence). V was trimmed by 5 bases and J by 2 bases, leaving 15 bases between them. The CDR3 spans 15 residues. CDR3 loop: CASSLLSGPNTEAFF. The CDR3 nucleotides are TGTGCCAGCAGCCTCTTATCAGGGCCCAACACTGAAGCTTTCTTT.

This clone has just a few counts. Different DNA sequences within this sample yield the same CDR3. The chain recombines TRBV9 with TRBJ2-2; 9 bases fit TRBD1. This CDR3 region has 15 residues. V lost 3 bases and J lost 5; bases outside the gene matches: 5. The germline CDR1 and CDR2 sequences are SGDLS and YYNGEE. CDR3 amino acids: CASSGGQGRTGELFF. The CDR3 nucleotides are TGTGCCAGCAGCGGAGGACAGGGGCGGACCGGGGAGCTGTTTTTT.

The CDR3 loop reads CASSQVVGAGYTF. CDR3 coding DNA: TGTGCCAGCAGCCAAGTAGTAGGGGCTGGCTACACCTTC. This chain uses TRBV14 with TRBJ1-2; D perhaps matches TRBD1 (5 bases). V lost 1 base, J lost 7 bases, and 10 bases lay in between. The CDR3 is 13 residues long. Per germline, CDR1 SGHDN and CDR2 FVKESK.

Written as DNA, the CDR3 is TGTGCCAGCAGCCAGGACTACCTCACAGATACGCAGTATTTT. Its protein product is CASSQDYLTDTQYF. The chain recombines TRBV7-2 with TRBJ2-3; tentative D call: TRBD2 (6 bases). The CDR3 is made up of 14 amino acids. V lost 5 bases to trimming and J lost 2 bases, with 11 bases between them. CDR1 and CDR2 (germline): SGHTA, FQGNSA.

This sequence joins TRBV7-9 and TRBJ2-5, with D perhaps TRBD2 (5 bases). The tail of the sequence fits TRBJ2-7 better, so the J call may be wrong. CDR1 is SEHNR, CDR2 FQNEAQ, per germline (reference sequence). The CDR3 is made up of 12 amino acids. As DNA, the CDR3 is TGTGCCGCGGAGTGGGAAGAGGGCGAGCAGTACTTC. Its translation: CAAEWEEGEQYF.

The gene calls are TRBV4-3 and TRBJ2-7, with 7 bases matching TRBD1. The CDR3 sequence is 15 residues long. After removal of 1 base from V and 5 bases from J, the junction contained 8 bases not matched to a gene. CDR1 is LGHNA and CDR2 is YSLEER in the germline V gene. For the CDR3, the DNA is TGCGCCAGCAGCCAAGCCTTACAGGGGTACCACGAGCAGTACTTC. Translation gives CASSQALQGYHEQYF.

The CDR3 loop is CASREGRGKQYF. DNA of the CDR3: TGTGCCAGCAGAGAGGGCCGAGGGAAGCAGTACTTC. The chain combines TRBV28 with TRBJ2-7, with a possible D match to TRBD2 (5 bases). The CDR3 covers 12 residues. Germline CDR1 and CDR2: MDHEN and SYDVKM. Between the trimmed V and J ends, which lost 6 bases and 8 bases, there was a span of 14 bases.

This sequence joins TRBV6-5 and TRBJ2-4; the D gene is possibly TRBD1 (6 bases). Germline CDR1 is MNHEY and CDR2 is SVGAGI. Trimming removed 0 bases from V and 4 bases from J, with 10 bases in between. This CDR3 has 15 amino acids. The CDR3 sequence is CASSYSMDSKNIQYF. CDR3 sequence (DNA): TGTGCCAGCAGTTACTCGATGGACAGTAAAAACATTCAGTACTTC.

This clone was observed a few times. The V and J genes are TRBV28 and TRBJ2-1; D possibly corresponds to TRBD1 (5 bases). The CDR3 is made up of 17 amino acids. Trimming left V 1 base short and J 12 bases short, with 25 bases between. Germline assignment: CDR1 MDHEN and CDR2 SYDVKM. CDR3 sequence: CASSLLSQTYRGSGQFF. The CDR3 DNA sequence: TGTGCCAGCAGTTTATTAAGTCAGACCTATAGGGGTTCTGGGCAGTTCTTC.

CDR3 DNA: TGTGCCAGCAGCCCGGGACAGGGTTTTTTTGGTGACACTGAAGCTTTCTTT. Translation: CASSPGQGFFGDTEAFF. The rearrangement links TRBV14 to TRBJ1-1, with 9 bases fitting TRBD1. J was trimmed by 3 bases and V by 4 bases; bases with no gene match: 12. Germline values: CDR1 SGHDN, CDR2 FVKESK. The CDR3 is made up of 17 amino acids.

V is TRBV28 and J is TRBJ1-2; possibly TRBD1 for D (5 bases). The CDR3 extends over 12 amino acids. Germline CDR1 is MDHEN and CDR2 is SYDVKM. Trimming shortened V by 6 bases and J by 8 bases, and 13 bases separated the two germline ends. This CDR3 reads CASRGTAGGYTF. Here the CDR3 DNA reads TGTGCCAGCAGGGGGACGGCGGGAGGCTACACCTTC.

The V call is TRBV4-1, the J call TRBJ2-2; perhaps TRBD1 as D (6 bases). Germline loops: CDR1 MGHRA, CDR2 YSYEKL. The CDR3 totals 16 residues. Deletions cut 4 bases from V and 5 bases from J, with 17 bases between. CDR3 in amino acids: CASSLKQGSGTGELFF. The CDR3 DNA sequence: TGCGCCAGCAGCCTAAAACAGGGAAGTGGGACCGGGGAGCTGTTTTTT.

DNA for the CDR3: TGTGCCAGCAGTACTTCATGGGGCGGAGAGCAGTACTTC. It codes for CASSTSWGGEQYF. The V call is TRBV27, the J call TRBJ2-7; D might be TRBD1 (5 bases). Between the trimmed V and J ends, which lost 5 bases and 7 bases, there was a span of 15 bases. Germline CDR1 MNHEY, CDR2 SMNVEV (reference sequence). The CDR3 has 13 residues.

V is TRBV11-2 and J is TRBJ1-2; 7 nucleotides match TRBD1. Germline V gene data show CDR1 as SGHAT and CDR2 as FQNNGV. The CDR3 contains 15 residues. The V and J ends lost 3 bases and 5 bases, in that order; junction bases with no gene match: 9. As DNA, the CDR3 is TGTGCCAGCAGCTTCACGGGACAGCGATCTTATGGCTACACCTTC. Encoded protein: CASSFTGQRSYGYTF.

Concerning this clone itself: An end of the junction does not agree with germline; a read error may underlie this. This chain joins TRBV7-7 and TRBJ2-5, with 7 nucleotides matching TRBD1. In germline, CDR1 is SSHAT, CDR2 FNYEAQ (reference sequence). CDR3 size: 14 residues. Written as DNA, the CDR3 is TGTGCTAGCAGCGAGGGGGCAGTCCAAGAGACCCAGTACTTC. Its translation is CASSEGAVQETQYF.

This rearrangement joins TRBV11-1 to TRBJ1-1; TRBD1 is a possible D gene (6 bases). With 5 bases removed from V and 4 bases from J, the gap between germline ends came to 11 bases. This CDR3 spans 13 amino acids. Germline CDR1 reads SGHAT; CDR2 reads FQDESV (reference sequence). Here the CDR3 reads CASSDQGSTEAFF. Written as DNA, the CDR3 is TGTGCCAGCAGCGATCAGGGGAGCACTGAAGCTTTCTTT.

This chain links TRBV5-6 with TRBJ2-7; TRBD1 is a possible D gene (5 bases). The germline V gene has CDR1 SGHDT and CDR2 YYEEEE. The CDR3 totals 16 residues. Trimming cost V 4 bases and J 4 bases, with 21 bases left between them. CDR3 amino acids: CASSHTQGALGYEQYF. The CDR3 DNA reads TGTGCCAGCAGCCACACCCAGGGCGCGCTGGGGTACGAGCAGTACTTC.

This clone was seen a few times. The chain couples TRBV7-9 to TRBJ1-4, with 7 nucleotides matching TRBD1. V was pared by 4 bases and J by 4 bases, with 3 bases of the junction left unmatched. Per germline, CDR1 SEHNR and CDR2 FQNEAQ (reference sequence). CDR3 length equals 14 residues. The CDR3 coding sequence is TGTGCCAGCAGCTACAGGGGACTTAATGAAAAACTGTTTTTT. Translated: CASSYRGLNEKLFF.

Of note for this clone: Sequence at one end of the junction differs from germline and may be a read error. The CDR3 reads CASSELLQVRETRYF. CDR3 DNA sequence: TGTGCCAGCAGTGAGCTACTACAGGTACGGGAGACCCGGTACTTC. The chain joins TRBV6-1 to TRBJ2-5; tentatively, D is TRBD2 (6 bases). The CDR3 is 15 amino acids. Germline loops: CDR1 MNHNS, CDR2 SASEGT.

Remarks on this clone: One end of the junction does not line up with germline, which may come from a read error. In the same sample, other DNA sequences code for this CDR3. This chain connects TRBV6-6 to TRBJ2-7; TRBD2 is a possible D gene (6 bases). This CDR3 contains 14 residues. Germline CDR1 is MNHNY and CDR2 is SVGAGI (reference sequence). The DNA of the CDR3 is TGTGCCAGCACAGTCCTGGCGGGGACCTATGAGCAGTACTTC. Amino acid sequence: CASTVLAGTYEQYF.

This chain uses TRBV19 with TRBJ2-3, with 12 bases identical to TRBD2. The CDR3 totals 18 residues. CDR1 and CDR2 (germline): LNHDA, SQIVND (reference sequence). V was pared by 0 bases and J by 4 bases, with 8 bases of the junction left unmatched. CDR3 sequence reads: CASSIEPSGGARADTQYF. CDR3 sequence (DNA): TGTGCCAGTAGTATAGAGCCTAGCGGGGGGGCCCGGGCAGATACGCAGTATTTT.

This chain joins TRBV2 and TRBJ2-5, with 9 bases lining up with TRBD2. The J call may not be correct, given that the DNA end is closer to TRBJ2-7. The length of the CDR3 is 13 residues. Germline-derived CDR1 and CDR2 are SNHLY and FYNNEI. DNA for the CDR3: TGTGCCAGCATGGGCGGGGGGGACTACGAGCAGTACTTC. It specifies CASMGGGDYEQYF.

The chain employs TRBV9 and TRBJ2-5; 16 nucleotides line up with TRBD2. Germline values: CDR1 SGDLS, CDR2 YYNGEE. CDR3 length: 16 amino acids. With 3 bases clipped from V and 4 bases from J, the junction kept 3 bases outside the gene matches. The CDR3 region is CASSAGLAGGGETQYF. CDR3 DNA: TGTGCCAGCAGCGCGGGACTAGCGGGGGGGGGAGAGACCCAGTACTTC.